Sequencing of this T cell receptor beta chain was carried out in a study of T-cell memory formation after mild COVID-19 (dated by TCRdb to the early 2020s). Notes on the research overall: Most TCR sequence clusters were specific to one of the two donors. T-cell clones expanding and contracting after mild COVID-19 in a couple of donors were tracked by longitudinal TCRalpha and TCRbeta repertoire sequencing. Two young, previously healthy adult volunteers made up the cohort, one male and one female. Overall study results and their limits: Whether the second-wave clones peaking on day 37 were SARS-CoV-2 specific was not confirmed. The study included only two mild cases, and larger cohorts that include severe cases with pre-infection samples were judged to be necessary. Contracting CD4+ clones appeared mostly in the CM and EM memory subsets, whereas CD8+ clones were enriched in EMRA. Some responding clones were detected in pre-infection memory, which suggested that pre-existing cross-reactive memory T cells had joined the SARS-CoV-2 response. Clones that contracted from day 15 to 85 showed balanced CD4/CD8 phenotypes, whereas a second wave of clones that expanded from day 15 to 37 leaned towards CD4+.

The CDR3 numbers 16 residues from cysteine through phenylalanine. Just CDR3 DNA is preserved here, 48 bases in frame from base 1. Trimmed from V: 3 bases; trimmed from J: 4 bases; junction bases lacking a gene match: 5. The germline V gene specifies KGHDR as CDR1 and SFDVKD as CDR2. This clonotype was detected many times. No antigen is known for it. Base qualities are missing; no much larger clone stands one base away. The instrument was an Illumina NovaSeq 6000. Using 5'RACE with constant-segment primers, TCRalpha and TCRbeta cDNA libraries were constructed, with sample barcodes and unique molecular identifiers added in the process. Trizol reagent was used to extract RNA from every sample. Amplification of the libraries took two PCR steps, and the second step added a second sample barcode plus Illumina TruSeq adapters. The libraries were sequenced on an Illumina NovaSeq using 2 x 150 bp paired-end reads. Processing in the source paper ran as follows. The reads were demultiplexed and collapsed into UMI-guided consensus sequences using migec v1.2.7. Using mixcr v2.1.11, UMI consensuses were aligned to TRA and TRB V and J templates and then assembled into clonotypes. Clonotypes were classified as expanded or contracted when called significant by both edgeR and NoisET, with noise models trained on biological replicates. For edgeR calls, the thresholds were a false discovery rate-adjusted p below 0.01 and a log2 fold-change of 1. As an exploratory analysis of dynamics, max-normalized trajectories of the 1000 most abundant clonotypes were examined by PCA with hierarchical clustering. The CD4 or CD8 phenotype of responding clones was assigned using the separately sequenced CD4+ and CD8+ repertoires. TCRdb cleaned the public reads at Q25 with fastp, built clones with MiXCR and kept in-frame beta chains. Rows are unified per CDR3 protein, each entry keeping the most common DNA and genes. None of the V and J calls come from the authors' own analysis; TCRdb made them. Across this sample there are approximately 350,000 distinct CDR3 sequences, with 13% to 15% seen only once. Roughly a fifth of the sample belongs to the ten largest clones.

Ficoll-Paque density gradient centrifugation was the method used to isolate PBMCs. Recombination joined TRBV24-1 with TRBJ2-1; TRBD1 agrees with 10 junctional bases. The sequence derives from a young man who had mild COVID-19 (a few samples of this study predate the infection). The sample titles of this study are shuffled in the database, so cell type and time point are left out; the donor was told from shared clones. Sequenced: PBMCs or a T cell subset sorted from them (not recorded which). The CDR3 region reads CATSDTGTGAYNEQFF. The DNA sequence is as follows: TGTGCCACCAGTGATACCGGGACAGGGGCATACAATGAGCAGTTCTTC.